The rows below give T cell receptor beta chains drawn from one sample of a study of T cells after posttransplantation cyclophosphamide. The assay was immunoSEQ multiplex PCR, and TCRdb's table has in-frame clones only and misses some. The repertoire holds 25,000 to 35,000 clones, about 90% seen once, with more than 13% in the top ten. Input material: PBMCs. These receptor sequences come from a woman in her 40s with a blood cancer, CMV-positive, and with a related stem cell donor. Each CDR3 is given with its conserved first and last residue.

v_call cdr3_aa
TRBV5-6 CASSLAYGPQHF
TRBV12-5 CASGLGQNTGELFF
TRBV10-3 CAISEPSLGAPGLAGSSYEQYF
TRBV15 CATSRGPGGDLYNEQFF
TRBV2 CAIAGQGWTGELFF
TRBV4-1 CASSQDGGLAGGGETQYF
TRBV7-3 CASSPGPGNTIYF
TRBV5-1 CASSLGETYNEQFF
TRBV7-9 CASSEGPSVRQYF
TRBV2 CASTPELDQDYSTDTQYF
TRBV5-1 CASSLVGGGGYTF
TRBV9 CASSVGEVATDTQYF
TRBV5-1 CASRLQGAGEKLFF
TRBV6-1 CASSGGRDGTVEEKLFF
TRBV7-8 CASSLTSLAGKETQYF
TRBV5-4 CASSLVAGGNIQYF
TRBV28 CASTTYRVRAFF
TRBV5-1 CASSLGETSGGKYNEQFF
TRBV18 CASSPQGRGTGGTDTQYF
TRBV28 CASSFWTGATEAFF
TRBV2 CASRRTDNSMNTEAFF
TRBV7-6 CASSLVSGRTSPETQYF
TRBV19 CASSGMWGDYEQYF
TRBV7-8 CASSFFGTGGDEQYF
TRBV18 CASSPGQGIMNTEAFF
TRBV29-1 CIVEVNTEAFF
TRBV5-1 CASSGDSYGYTF
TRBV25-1 CASRDWGDDGYTF
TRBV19 CASSIVQGVNQPQHF
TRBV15 CATKGGASSYNEQFF
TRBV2 CASSEEGLNAGELFF
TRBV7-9 CASSLGGGGREQYF
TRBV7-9 CASTLLWDEGTGNTIYF
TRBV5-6 CASRTGTRGTGELFF
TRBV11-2 CASSIPRGGVVADTQYF